This is a list of T cell receptor beta chains from one sample in a study of esophageal squamous cell carcinoma under preoperative chemotherapy. Via MiXCR, TCRdb re-called the PCR reads, giving one row per CDR3 protein. The sample holds about 15,000 distinct CDR3 sequences, approximately 50% seen once. The sample was collected from a patient given preoperative chemotherapy. The receptors derive from a human donor with esophageal squamous cell carcinoma. The donor label of this sample is uncertain. CDR3s include the opening cysteine and the closing phenylalanine or tryptophan. D genes are given only for firm matches. Clone size is not always given. Where it is, it says once, few, many or a class for expanded clones.

CDR3 length | D gene | clone size | J gene | V gene | CDR3 DNA | CDR3 protein
13 | . | many | TRBJ2-5 | TRBV7-7 | TGTGCCAGCAGCTATTTCCCAGGGGAGACCCAGTACTTC | CASSYFPGETQYF
16 | . | . | TRBJ2-5 | TRBV7-2 | TGTGCCAGCAGCTTAGGGGGAGCGCGGTCGCCAAAGACCCGACTCTTC | CASSLGGARSPKTRLF
15 | TRBD2 | many | TRBJ2-7 | TRBV12-3/TRBV12-4 | TGTGCCAGCAGTGATAGCGGGGGTGCTACCTACGAGCAGTACTTC | CASSDSGGATYEQYF
18 | . | few | TRBJ2-6 | TRBV5-1 | TGCGCCAGCAGCTTACAGGGTTCTTCTTTCTCTGGGGCCAACGTCCTGACTTTC | CASSLQGSSFSGANVLTF
14 | TRBD2 | . | TRBJ2-7 | TRBV7-3 | TGTGCCAACAGCCCGACTAGCGGTTGGGTCGAGCAGTACTTC | CANSPTSGWVEQYF
13 | TRBD1 | . | TRBJ2-3 | TRBV5-1 | TGCGCCAGCAGCTCGACAGGGGCAGATACGCAGTATTTT | CASSSTGADTQYF
15 | TRBD2 | . | TRBJ2-1 | TRBV6-1 | TGTGCCAGCAGCTCTCAGCGGGGGACCTACAATGAGCAGTTCTTC | CASSSQRGTYNEQFF
16 | . | . | TRBJ2-3 | TRBV7-2 | TGTGCCAGCAGCTTATCGGGGCGGACTGCCAAAAACACGCAGTACTTT | CASSLSGRTAKNTQYF
14 | TRBD2 | many | TRBJ2-5 | TRBV7-9 | TGTGCCAGCAGCTTGTCTAGCGGCGGGGAGACCCAGTACTTC | CASSLSSGGETQYF
14 | TRBD2 | . | TRBJ2-3 | TRBV20-1 | TGCAGTGTCACCAGCGGGAGGGCCCAAGATACGCAGTATTTT | CSVTSGRAQDTQYF
15 | TRBD1 | few | TRBJ2-1 | TRBV7-7 | TGTGCCAGCAGCTCTAGTCCCGGGACAGGGAATGAGCAGTTCTTC | CASSSSPGTGNEQFF
16 | TRBD2 | . | TRBJ2-1 | TRBV12-3/TRBV12-4 | TGTGCCAGCAGTTCCCGACTAGCGGGAGGGAACAATGAGCAGTTCTTC | CASSSRLAGGNNEQFF
15 | . | . | TRBJ2-1 | TRBV7-6 | TGTGCCAGCAGCTTGGAGGGGGCGCAGGCCAATGAGCAGTTCTTC | CASSLEGAQANEQFF
20 | TRBD2 | many | TRBJ2-7 | TRBV6-1 | TGTGCCAGCAGCGGATACAGAGGGACTAGCGGGATTGTGGATTCCTACGAGCAGTACTTC | CASSGYRGTSGIVDSYEQYF
19 | TRBD2 | . | TRBJ2-6 | TRBV11-3 | TGTGCCAGCAGCTCCGGGAGGAGCGGGAGGGGGACTGGGGCCAACGAGCAGAACTTC | CASSSGRSGRGTGANEQNF
16 | . | few | TRBJ2-1 | TRBV6-1 | TGTGCCAGCAGTGAATTTTGGGAATTACCTCGCAATGAGCAGTTCTTC | CASSEFWELPRNEQFF
15 | TRBD2 | many | TRBJ2-5 | TRBV10-3 | TGTGCCATCAGTGAGGTAGCGGGAGAACAAGAGACCCAGTACTTC | CAISEVAGEQETQYF
14 | TRBD1 | . | TRBJ2-1 | TRBV7-8 | TGTGCCAGCAGCAGAGGACAGGGTTACAATGAGCAGTTCTTC | CASSRGQGYNEQFF
14 | . | . | TRBJ2-5 | TRBV7-2 | TGTGCCAGCAGCCCACAGGGAGTTAGGGAGACCCAGTACTTC | CASSPQGVRETQYF
13 | . | . | TRBJ2-7 | TRBV7-9 | TGTGCCAGCAGCTTGACTTCCTCCTACGAGCAGTACTTC | CASSLTSSYEQYF
13 | . | . | TRBJ2-5 | TRBV6-1 | TGTGCCAGTCGATTCGCCAGCCAAGAGACCCAGTACTTC | CASRFASQETQYF
13 | . | few | TRBJ2-4 | TRBV11-2 | TGTGCCAGCAGCGCGGAGATGTCAGACATTCAGTACTTC | CASSAEMSDIQYF
16 | . | few | TRBJ2-5 | TRBV7-9 | TGTGCCAGCAGCTTAAAAGGAGGGGGGGTTTACAATGAGCAGTACTTC | CASSLKGGGVYNEQYF
15 | TRBD2 | . | TRBJ2-3 | TRBV6-4 | TGTGCCAGCAGTCTAGCGGGAGGTAGCACAGATACGCAGTATTTT | CASSLAGGSTDTQYF
13 | . | . | TRBJ1-5 | TRBV7-2 | TGTGCCAGCAGCTTAGTAACCAATCAGCCCCAGCATTTT | CASSLVTNQPQHF
16 | TRBD2 | . | TRBJ2-3 | TRBV6-1 | TGTGCCAGCAGGAAGGGTAGAGCGGGAGGTTCAGATACGCAGTATTTT | CASRKGRAGGSDTQYF
15 | . | once | TRBJ2-3 | TRBV7-3 | TGTGCCAGCAGCGCGGGTAGGGGGGAGAAAAATATTCAGTACTTT | CASSAGRGEKNIQYF
17 | . | . | TRBJ2-3 | TRBV7-3 | TGTGCCAGCAGCTTAAGGGGAGAGGCCCTGGTCGCCGAGGCGCAGTATTTT | CASSLRGEALVAEAQYF
10 | . | few | TRBJ2-7 | TRBV6-1 | TGTGCCGGAGGACTTTACGAGCAGTACTTC | CAGGLYEQYF
15 | . | . | TRBJ2-3 | TRBV11-1 | TGTGCCAGCAGCCCCGAGGCTGTGAACACAGATACGCAGTATTTT | CASSPEAVNTDTQYF
14 | . | few | TRBJ1-1 | TRBV7-3 | TGTGCCAGCAGCCAACATCAGGGGAAGGCTGAAGCTTTCTTT | CASSQHQGKAEAFF
13 | TRBD1 | medium-sized | TRBJ2-5 | TRBV12-3/TRBV12-4 | TGTGCCAGCAGTTGGGACAGGGAAGAGACCCAGTACTTC | CASSWDREETQYF
18 | TRBD2 | . | TRBJ2-1 | TRBV7-9 | TGTGCCAGCAGCCCAGAGGGGACTAGCGGGACCAGCCGGGATGAGCAGTTCTTC | CASSPEGTSGTSRDEQFF
14 | TRBD1 | . | TRBJ2-7 | TRBV7-2 | TGTGCGGGCAGAGGGGGCCACGGAGAAGAGACGCAGTACTTC | CAGRGGHGEETQYF
16 | TRBD2 | many | TRBJ2-1 | TRBV19 | TGTGCCAGTAGTATCACCCCTAGCGGGAGGGCCAATGAGCAGTTCTTC | CASSITPSGRANEQFF
15 | TRBD2 | . | TRBJ2-1 | TRBV12-3/TRBV12-4 | TGTGCCAGCGGGACGGGGGGGACTCAGCACAATGAGCAGTTCTTC | CASGTGGTQHNEQFF
16 | . | many | TRBJ1-3 | TRBV12-3/TRBV12-4 | TGTGCCAGCAGTTTTGGGACACTCGACTCTGGAAACACCATATATTTT | CASSFGTLDSGNTIYF
14 | TRBD1 | . | TRBJ2-7 | TRBV28 | TGTGCCAGCAGATCCCCAGGGGGAGTACACGAGCAGTACTTC | CASRSPGGVHEQYF
16 | TRBD1 | . | TRBJ2-5 | TRBV7-2 | TGTGCCAGCAGCTTAGGTCCAGGGGGTGACAAAGACATCCAGTACTTC | CASSLGPGGDKDIQYF
21 | TRBD2 | . | TRBJ2-1 | TRBV12-5 | TGTGCTAGTGGTTTGGCCCTTATAGAGGGACTAGCGGGAGTTCGTTACAATGAGCAGTTCTTC | CASGLALIEGLAGVRYNEQFF
13 | . | . | TRBJ1-6 | TRBV7-3 | TGTGCCAGCAGCTTAGAGCCAGACTCACCCCTCCACTTT | CASSLEPDSPLHF
17 | . | . | TRBJ2-1 | TRBV7-6 | TGTGCCAGCAGCCCTACTCAAGGACCCGGGTTCCTCAATGAGCAGTTCTTC | CASSPTQGPGFLNEQFF
14 | TRBD2 | few | TRBJ2-7 | TRBV7-8 | TGTGCCAGCAGCTTAGTTGGGGGGGCCTACGAGCAGTACTTC | CASSLVGGAYEQYF
18 | . | many | TRBJ2-3 | TRBV4-2 | TGTGCCAGCAGCCAAGATCTCGGATCCCGGTGGGGCACGGATACGCAGTATTTT | CASSQDLGSRWGTDTQYF
14 | . | . | TRBJ2-4 | TRBV19 | TGTGCCAGTAGTACCTCCGGGACAACCAATGAGCAGTACTTC | CASSTSGTTNEQYF
14 | . | many | TRBJ2-7 | TRBV19 | TGTGCCAGTAGTCGTCGGGGCTTTGATTACGAGCAGTACTTC | CASSRRGFDYEQYF
15 | TRBD2 | many | TRBJ2-3 | TRBV27 | TGTGCCAGCAGTCCACTAGCGGGAGGGAGAGATACGCAGTATTTT | CASSPLAGGRDTQYF
16 | TRBD2 | . | TRBJ2-1 | TRBV7-2 | TGTGCCAGCAGCTTAGTAGGGACTAGCGAATACAATGAGCAGTTCTTC | CASSLVGTSEYNEQFF
14 | TRBD2 | . | TRBJ2-3 | TRBV12-3/TRBV12-4 | TGTGCCAGCACGGGGGGGGGAACCAAGGACACGCAGTATTTT | CASTGGGTKDTQYF
14 | . | . | TRBJ2-3 | TRBV12-3/TRBV12-4 | TGTGCCAGCAGTCCCCACAGGGATTCAGATACGCAGTATTTT | CASSPHRDSDTQYF
15 | . | . | TRBJ2-7 | TRBV6-1 | TGTGCCAGCAGCCAGTGGCGGGATAAGGGATACGAGCAGTACTTC | CASSQWRDKGYEQYF